The entry that follows covers one T cell receptor beta chain sequence. What it binds is unknown. The PCR was carried out with 60 Vbeta primers and 13 Jbeta primers. Sequenced by immunoSEQ multiplex PCR; TCRdb stores in-frame clones only, minus some. The top ten hold around 13% of the sample, which has some 140,000 clones, approximately 80% seen once. The sample belongs to a study of cytomegalovirus exposure and HLA in healthy donors. Broader study findings: TCR beta chains numbering some 160 were designated cytomegalovirus-associated. A prior analysis recorded that most TCR beta V segments were productive about 87% or about 30% of the time. Indistinguishable V segments such as TRBV6-2 and TRBV6-3 were excluded. The likely origin of a cluster of highly shared sequence variants was a sequencing artifact.

This CDR3 has 15 amino acids. Germline V gene lookup returns CDR1 MNHEY and CDR2 SMNVEV (reference sequence). V gave up 2 bases and J gave up 6 bases; unmatched junction bases: 8. The clonotype comes from a man younger than 40 in good health and CMV-seropositive. V and J are TRBV27 and TRBJ2-7; 9 bases agree with TRBD2. Sequencing was performed on PBMCs. CDR3 DNA: TGTGCCAGCAGTTTAGGGGCTAGCGGGACTCTCGAGCAGTACTTC. Translated, it gives CASSLGASGTLEQYF.